The 26 T cell receptor beta chains below were found in one sample sequenced in a study of long-term antiretroviral therapy in people with HIV. The assay, immunoSEQ v3.0, was run at survey level. The table came from immunoSEQ multiplex PCR; TCRdb's copy has only in-frame clones and leaves some out. The data contain under 30,000 clones, 79% of them singletons. Sequences were derived from unsorted PBMCs, sampled 2.1 years after starting antiretroviral therapy. The receptors shown here come from a man aged 30 to 45 with HIV.

The rearrangement joins TRBV6-1 to TRBJ2-1; tentatively, D is TRBD1 (6 bases). Trimming shortened V by 6 bases and J by 3 bases, and 12 bases separated the two germline ends. The length of the CDR3 is 14 residues. The germline CDR1 and CDR2 sequences are MNHNS and SASEGT. The CDR3 loop is CASSLRGYYNEQFF. The CDR3 DNA reads as TGTGCCAGCAGCCTCAGGGGATACTACAATGAGCAGTTCTTC.

The chain joins TRBV6-5 to TRBJ2-1; 8 bases fit TRBD2. V gave up 2 bases and J gave up 0 bases; unmatched junction bases: 3. This CDR3 region has 16 residues. The germline gives CDR1 MNHEY, CDR2 SVGAGI. The CDR3 DNA follows: TGTGCCAGCAGTTACCTGAGCGGGAGCTCCTACAATGAGCAGTTCTTC. Its protein product is CASSYLSGSSYNEQFF.

The chain combines TRBV19 with TRBJ2-1; D perhaps matches TRBD2 (6 bases). The CDR3 spans 15 residues. CDR1 is LNHDA and CDR2 is SQIVND in the germline V gene (reference sequence). Trimming cost V 5 bases and J 5 bases, with 16 bases left between them. For the CDR3, the DNA is TGTGCCAGTAGTCCCGCAGCGGGCGGCGACAATGAGCAGTTCTTC. Protein: CASSPAAGGDNEQFF.

This chain joins TRBV7-5 and TRBJ2-3; the D segment call TRBD1 is taken from the table without a DNA check. TRBV7-5 is deemed a pseudogene. The CDR3 totals 23 residues. The CDR3: CARSLEGGKRDRSDLTSTDTQYF. In nucleotides, the CDR3 is TGTGCCAGAAGCTTAGAGGGTGGAAAAAGGGACAGGTCCGACCTCACTAGCACAGATACGCAGTATTTT.

This sequence joins TRBV7-8 and TRBJ2-1; the match to TRBD1 covers 9 bases. The germline CDR1 and CDR2 sequences are SGHVS and FQNEAQ. The CDR3 loop spans 15 amino acids. Germline trimming cut 5 bases from V and 8 bases from J; bases unmatched to any gene: 10. CDR3 protein: CASSPITGQGYEQFF. As DNA, the CDR3 is TGTGCCAGCAGCCCCATAACGGGACAGGGCTATGAGCAGTTCTTC.

The gene calls are TRBV5-4 and TRBJ2-3; D is undetermined. CDR1 is SGHNT, CDR2 YYREEE, per germline (reference sequence). The CDR3 loop spans 14 amino acids. Deletions cut 2 bases from V and 1 base from J, with 8 bases between. In DNA form, the CDR3 reads TGTGCCAGCAGCTTCTACGGAGGCACAGATACGCAGTATTTT. The encoded protein is CASSFYGGTDTQYF.

The chain joins TRBV11-2 to TRBJ2-3, with D possibly matching TRBD2 (7 bases). V was shortened by 2 bases and J by 3 bases, with 15 bases between the two germline ends. The CDR3 is made up of 16 amino acids. In germline, CDR1 is SGHAT, CDR2 FQNNGV. CDR3 loop: CASSLKGEGLTDTQYF. The CDR3, as DNA: TGTGCCAGCAGCTTAAAGGGGGAGGGCCTAACAGATACGCAGTATTTT.

Concerning this clone itself: This sample also contains other DNA sequences that code for the same CDR3. The chain links TRBV7-2 to TRBJ2-5; D gene ambiguous. V was trimmed by 3 bases and J by 5 bases, leaving 7 bases between them. In germline, CDR1 is SGHTA, CDR2 FQGNSA. The CDR3 extends over 12 amino acids. The CDR3 DNA is TGTGCCAGCAGCTTGAACCCGGAGACCCAGTACTTC. Translating gives CASSLNPETQYF.

The chain links TRBV28 to TRBJ2-3; 9 nucleotides match TRBD2. The CDR3 is made up of 15 amino acids. Germline V gives CDR1 MDHEN, CDR2 SYDVKM. V lost 7 bases and J lost 4; bases outside the gene matches: 9. The CDR3: CASTSYSGGADTQYF. In DNA, the CDR3 is TGTGCCAGCACATCCTATAGCGGGGGAGCAGATACGCAGTATTTT.

The V and J genes are TRBV7-2 and TRBJ1-3, with no clear D. The CDR3 contains 15 residues. V lost 2 bases to trimming and J lost 3 bases, with 11 bases between them. In germline, CDR1 is SGHTA, CDR2 FQGNSA. CDR3 amino acids: CASSLTQASGNTIYF. The CDR3 DNA reads TGTGCCAGCAGCTTAACCCAGGCCAGTGGAAACACCATATATTTT.

The rearrangement uses TRBV5-4 and TRBJ2-1, with 7 bases fitting TRBD1. Looked up from germline, CDR1 is SGHNT and CDR2 is YYREEE (reference sequence). The ends lost 5 bases at V and 0 bases at J; junction bases unmatched: 11. The CDR3 covers 17 residues. In nucleotides, the CDR3 is TGTGCCAGCAGTTCTCCCGAGGGGGCGAGCTCCTACAATGAGCAGTTCTTC. It codes for CASSSPEGASSYNEQFF.

V gene TRBV6-6 combines with J gene TRBJ2-1; the match to TRBD2 covers 13 bases. V shed 6 bases, J shed 6 bases, and the junction held 5 bases outside the gene matches. Germline V CDR1 and CDR2: MNHNY, SVGAGI (reference sequence). This CDR3 comprises 15 residues. The CDR3 region is CASSLTSGGVNEQFF. In DNA, the CDR3 is TGTGCCAGCAGCCTTACTAGCGGGGGGGTCAATGAGCAGTTCTTC.

The gene calls are TRBV7-2 and TRBJ2-7; 9 bases map to TRBD1. Germline lookup yields CDR1 SGHTA and CDR2 FQGNSA. J was trimmed by 0 bases and V by 4 bases; bases with no gene match: 4. The CDR3 length is 15 residues. DNA of the CDR3: TGTGCCAGCAGCTACGGACAGGGGAGCTCCTACGAGCAGTACTTC. Protein: CASSYGQGSSYEQYF.

The chain links TRBV27 to TRBJ2-2; maybe TRBD2 (5 bases). This CDR3 is 14 amino acids long. The germline CDR1 and CDR2 sequences are MNHEY and SMNVEV (reference sequence). Trimming stripped 6 bases from V and 6 bases from J, with 14 bases between. CDR3: CASSDPTRPGELFF. CDR3 coding DNA: TGTGCCAGCAGCGACCCTACTAGGCCCGGGGAGCTGTTTTTT.

The chain has TRBV28 and TRBJ1-6; possibly TRBD1 for D (6 bases). The V end was cut by 5 bases, the J end by 0 bases, with 14 bases between. In germline, CDR1 is MDHEN, CDR2 SYDVKM. The CDR3 extends over 17 amino acids. CDR3 region: CASSQARGSSYNSPLHF. DNA for the CDR3: TGTGCCAGCAGTCAAGCCAGGGGAAGCTCCTATAATTCACCCCTCCACTTT.

In this sample, this clone turned up once. V and J are TRBV7-2 and TRBJ2-7; D is uncertain. V shed 3 bases and J shed 0 bases, with 9 bases lying between them. Germline V gene data show CDR1 as SGHTA and CDR2 as FQGNSA. CDR3 size: 14 residues. The CDR3 protein is CASSFGRSSYEQYF. CDR3 DNA sequence: TGTGCCAGCAGCTTCGGTAGGAGCTCCTACGAGCAGTACTTC.

The V gene is TRBV5-1, the J gene TRBJ1-3; possible D gene TRBD1, 5 bases. V lost 7 bases and J lost 0, with 11 bases in between. Per germline, CDR1 SGHRS and CDR2 YFSETQ. The CDR3 is made up of 14 amino acids. This CDR3 reads CASGDGSSGNTIYF. CDR3 nucleotides: TGCGCCAGCGGGGACGGATCCTCTGGAAACACCATATATTTT. The whole variable domain, filled in from reference TRBV5-1 and TRBJ1-3, reads KAGVTQTPRYLIKTRGQQVTLSCSPISGHRSVSWYQQTPGQGLQFLFEYFSETQRNKGNFPGRFSGRQFSNSRSEMNVSTLELGDSALYLCASGDGSSGNTIYFGEGSWLTVV.

The chain combines TRBV6-5 with TRBJ1-1; D unclear. The CDR3 is 15 amino acids. The V gene lost 2 bases and the J gene lost 2 bases, with 12 bases spanning the gap. Per germline, CDR1 MNHEY and CDR2 SVGAGI. The DNA for the CDR3 is TGTGCCAGCAGTTACGGTCGCTCAAAAAACACTGAAGCTTTCTTT. It translates to CASSYGRSKNTEAFF.

V usage is TRBV19 and J usage is TRBJ2-7; D remains ambiguous. In germline, CDR1 is LNHDA, CDR2 SQIVND (reference sequence). The ends were cut back, 1 base at V and 5 bases at J, with 15 bases in the middle. The CDR3 covers 15 residues. CDR3 amino acids: CASSIAAEPSHEQYF. CDR3 bases: TGTGCCAGTAGTATAGCCGCGGAACCGTCTCACGAGCAGTACTTC.

CDR3 coding DNA: TGTGCCAGCTCCCTCAGGAGGGCGTCAGACAATCAGCCCCAGCATTTT. Translation gives CASSLRRASDNQPQHF. The V gene is TRBV18, the J gene TRBJ1-5; D ambiguous. Per germline, CDR1 KGHSH and CDR2 LQKENI. Trimming shortened V by 6 bases and J by 3 bases, and 18 bases separated the two germline ends. The CDR3 length is 16 residues.

The rearrangement joins TRBV9 to TRBJ2-2; D unclear. The CDR3 runs 15 residues. Germline-derived CDR1 and CDR2 are SGDLS and YYNGEE. V lost 5 bases and J 0 bases, leaving 11 bases between the germline ends. CDR3: CASRDFASNTGELFF. For the CDR3, the DNA is TGTGCCAGCAGGGATTTTGCGTCGAACACCGGGGAGCTGTTTTTT.

The V gene is TRBV6-5, the J gene TRBJ1-6; a possible D gene is TRBD1 (5 bases). CDR1 MNHEY and CDR2 SVGAGI come from the germline V gene. V was cut by 2 bases and J by 13 bases, with 12 bases left in between. The CDR3 sequence is 13 residues long. CDR3 sequence reads: CASSYVGGSPLHF. In nucleotides, the CDR3 is TGTGCCAGCAGTTACGTGGGGGGGAGTCCCCTCCACTTT.

V gene TRBV7-9 combines with J gene TRBJ1-1, with 11 bases lining up with TRBD1. The CDR3 contains 15 residues. With V trimmed by 4 bases and J by 14 bases, 15 bases remained unmatched. Germline V CDR1 and CDR2: SEHNR, FQNEAQ (reference sequence). As DNA, the CDR3 is TGTGCCAGCAGCTCGGGACAGGGGGACCCTCTTCACTCATTCTTT. Amino acid sequence: CASSSGQGDPLHSFF.

The genes are TRBV6-6 and TRBJ1-5; possibly TRBD1 for D (5 bases). Trimming took 6 bases from V and 5 from J, leaving 17 bases between them. Germline CDR1 reads MNHNY; CDR2 reads SVGAGI (reference sequence). The length of the CDR3 is 15 residues. The CDR3 coding sequence is TGTGCCAGCAGCAGACAAGGTGAGGGGTATCAGCCCCAGCATTTT. Protein sequence: CASSRQGEGYQPQHF.

The gene calls are TRBV19 and TRBJ2-6, with unresolved D. The CDR3 is 12 amino acids. Germline V gene lookup returns CDR1 LNHDA and CDR2 SQIVND (reference sequence). Trimming took 9 bases from V and 4 from J, leaving 7 bases between them. The CDR3 DNA reads TGTGCCAGCTCACTCGGGGCCAACGTCCTGACTTTC. This encodes CASSLGANVLTF.

The J gene is TRBJ2-1, the V gene TRBV6-5, with 8 nucleotides matching TRBD1. The CDR3 has 12 residues. Germline V lookup: CDR1 MNHEY, CDR2 SVGAGI. After removal of 6 bases from V and 10 bases from J, the junction contained 5 bases not matched to a gene. For the CDR3, the DNA is TGTGCCAGCAGAAGGACAGGGTCGGAGCAGTTCTTC. Its translation is CASRRTGSEQFF.